The 31 T cell receptor beta chains listed next were all sequenced from one sample in a study of T cell responses to AZD1222 COVID-19 vaccine. The data were produced by immunoSEQ multiplex PCR, yet TCRdb's version contains in-frame clones alone and is incomplete. The sample has approximately 130,000 clones; 90% to 95% are singletons. This specimen consisted of peripheral blood, obtained on day 0 of AZD1222 vaccination. The origin of the receptors is an adult in good health.

This clone appeared a single time. The chain is built from TRBV7-9 and TRBJ2-5; D unclear. The CDR3 is 15 residues long. V was clipped by 4 bases and J by 1 base, with 13 bases between them. The V gene's germline CDR1 is SEHNR and CDR2 FQNEAQ (reference sequence). The CDR3 region has the DNA TGTGCCAGCAGCTCACTTGTGTGGCCCCAAGAGACCCAGTACTTC. As protein: CASSSLVWPQETQYF.

The V and J genes are TRBV9 and TRBJ2-2; no clear D. The germline CDR1 and CDR2 sequences are SGDLS and YYNGEE. V lost 0 bases and J lost 3, with 3 bases in between. The CDR3 runs to 13 residues. The CDR3 reads CASSVEYTGELFF. CDR3 coding DNA: TGTGCCAGCAGCGTAGAGTACACCGGGGAGCTGTTTTTT.

The rearrangement uses TRBV21-1 and TRBJ2-7. TRBV21-1 represents a pseudogene. The CDR3 extends over 14 amino acids. CDR3 sequence (DNA): TGTGCCAGAGACCCCCTGTCATACTCCTACGAGCAGTACTTC. Translating gives CARDPLSYSYEQYF.

This sequence joins TRBV24-1 and TRBJ1-4; 7 bases fit TRBD1. The V gene end was trimmed by 9 bases and the J gene end by 10 bases; junction bases not matched to a gene: 19. The CDR3 extends over 16 amino acids. CDR1 KGHDR and CDR2 SFDVKD come from the germline V gene. CDR3 DNA sequence: TGTGCCACCGACCACACTGGGACAGCTGAAAGGGGAAAACTGTTTTTT. Its translation: CATDHTGTAERGKLFF.

V and J are TRBV27 and TRBJ2-7; D ambiguous. Trimming removed 5 bases at V and 2 bases at J, with 16 bases between. CDR1 is MNHEY, CDR2 SMNVEV, per germline (reference sequence). The CDR3 contains 15 residues. CDR3 residues: CASSHRVEGPYEQYF. The CDR3 DNA is TGTGCCAGCAGTCACCGGGTTGAAGGACCCTACGAGCAGTACTTC.

This chain connects TRBV2 to TRBJ1-2, with 8 bases identical to TRBD1. This CDR3 is 15 amino acids long. Germline lookup yields CDR1 SNHLY and CDR2 FYNNEI. With 3 bases clipped from V and 2 bases from J, the junction kept 5 bases outside the gene matches. The CDR3, as DNA: TGTGCCAGCAGTGAGGGGGACAGGCCGAACTATGGCTACACCTTC. Translated, it gives CASSEGDRPNYGYTF.

The chain is built from TRBV6-2 or TRBV6-3 and TRBJ1-1; TRBD1 is a possible D gene (6 bases). CDR3 length equals 15 residues. The V gene's germline CDR1 is MNHEY and CDR2 SVGEGT. Trimming cost V 2 bases and J 3 bases, with 13 bases left between them. The CDR3 region is CASSYLTQGYTEAFF. CDR3 bases: TGTGCCAGCAGTTACCTTACTCAGGGGTACACTGAAGCTTTCTTT.

The chain employs TRBV14 and TRBJ2-1; 11 bases line up with TRBD2. V gave up 4 bases and J gave up 8 bases; unmatched junction bases: 10. The CDR3 spans 16 residues. Germline lookup yields CDR1 SGHDN and CDR2 FVKESK. CDR3 residues: CASSLEPSGGLDEQFF. The CDR3 bases are TGTGCCAGCAGCCTAGAGCCTAGCGGGGGGTTGGATGAGCAGTTCTTC. The full variable domain, completed using reference TRBV14 and TRBJ2-1, is EAGVTQFPSHSVIEKGQTVTLRCDPISGHDNLYWYRRVMGKEIKFLLHFVKESKQDESGMPNNRFLAERTGGTYSTLKVQPAELEDSGVYFCASSLEPSGGLDEQFFGPGTRLTVL.

The chain couples TRBV25-1 to TRBJ2-7; D uncertain. Germline V gene sequence: CDR1 MGHDK, CDR2 SYGVNS. The V gene lost 0 bases and the J gene lost 2 bases, with 8 bases spanning the gap. The CDR3 runs to 14 residues. CDR3 loop: CASSEYPGPYEQYF. CDR3 DNA sequence: TGTGCCAGCAGTGAATACCCCGGGCCCTACGAGCAGTACTTC.

This chain uses TRBV19 with TRBJ1-1; 7 positions match TRBD1. The CDR3 runs to 13 residues. CDR1 and CDR2 (germline): LNHDA, SQIVND (reference sequence). V was pared by 4 bases and J by 5 bases, with 4 bases of the junction left unmatched. The CDR3 spells CASSTDRVTEAFF. The CDR3 DNA is TGTGCCAGTAGTACCGACAGGGTTACTGAAGCTTTCTTT.

The chain employs TRBV25-1 and TRBJ1-1; the D gene is possibly TRBD1 (5 bases). This CDR3 comprises 16 residues. Germline assignment: CDR1 MGHDK and CDR2 SYGVNS. Trimming stripped 2 bases from V and 2 bases from J, with 15 bases between. In DNA form, the CDR3 reads TGTGCCAGCAGTGAACCAGGGTCTAAACGAAACACTGAAGCTTTCTTT. Amino acids: CASSEPGSKRNTEAFF.

The V gene is TRBV3-1 (or the pseudogene TRBV3-2), the J gene TRBJ1-2; 8 bases align to TRBD1. Germline loops: CDR1 LGHDT, CDR2 YNNKEL (reference sequence). This CDR3 is built from 15 residues. After removal of 4 bases from V and 8 bases from J, the junction contained 12 bases not matched to a gene. The CDR3 DNA reads TGTGCCAGCAGCCGCCTAGGACAGGGAATGTCCGGCTACACCTTC. This gives the protein CASSRLGQGMSGYTF.

V and J are TRBV13 and TRBJ1-2; 7 bases are shared with TRBD1. This CDR3 is built from 19 residues. The V gene end was trimmed by 5 bases and the J gene end by 1 base; junction bases not matched to a gene: 19. Per the germline V gene, CDR1 is PRHDT and CDR2 is FYEKMQ (reference sequence). The CDR3 region is CASSPATRDRERRNYGYTF. The CDR3 DNA follows: TGTGCCAGCAGCCCCGCCACCCGGGACAGAGAGAGACGTAACTATGGCTACACCTTC. Combining the CDR3 with reference TRBV13 and TRBJ1-2 gives the whole variable domain AAGVIQSPRHLIKEKRETATLKCYPIPRHDTVYWYQQGPGQDPQFLISFYEKMQSDKGSIPDRFSAQQFSDYHSELNMSSLELGDSALYFCASSPATRDRERRNYGYTFGSGTRLTVV.

This chain links TRBV28 with TRBJ1-1, with 8 bases identical to TRBD1. CDR1 MDHEN and CDR2 SYDVKM come from the germline V gene. The CDR3 runs 18 residues. The V and J ends lost 3 bases and 3 bases, in that order; junction bases with no gene match: 15. The CDR3 bases are TGTGCCAGCAGTTTTTTTCGCTGGACAGGGCATGGGGACACTGAAGCTTTCTTT. Translated, it gives CASSFFRWTGHGDTEAFF.

The rearrangement uses TRBV6-5 and TRBJ2-3; D possibly corresponds to TRBD1 (6 bases). Trimming took 8 bases from V and 0 from J, leaving 12 bases between them. The CDR3 loop spans 14 amino acids. Germline V gene lookup returns CDR1 MNHEY and CDR2 SVGAGI. In nucleotides, the CDR3 is TGTGCCAGCTCAGGGGTGGGGAGCACAGATACGCAGTATTTT. Translated: CASSGVGSTDTQYF.

The J gene is TRBJ2-1, the V gene TRBV19; D is undetermined. The germline V gene has CDR1 LNHDA and CDR2 SQIVND (reference sequence). The CDR3 extends over 16 amino acids. The V end was cut by 4 bases, the J end by 5 bases, with 18 bases between. DNA of the CDR3: TGTGCCAGTAGTAGCGCCACCGGGCATGGACACAATGAGCAGTTCTTC. The encoded protein is CASSSATGHGHNEQFF.

V usage is TRBV18 and J usage is TRBJ1-1, with D perhaps matching TRBD1 (6 bases). The CDR3 covers 14 residues. Per germline, CDR1 KGHSH and CDR2 LQKENI. V shed 4 bases and J shed 8 bases, with 17 bases lying between them. The CDR3 DNA follows: TGTGCCAGCTCACTTCCGGGACACGCTTTGGAAGCTTTCTTT. Its translation: CASSLPGHALEAFF.

The chain has TRBV6-5 and TRBJ1-2, with 8 bases aligning to TRBD1. Germline trimming cut 7 bases from V and 4 bases from J; bases unmatched to any gene: 11. The CDR3 extends over 15 amino acids. Germline CDR1 MNHEY, CDR2 SVGAGI. The CDR3 spells CASTPTGGYRYGYTF. The CDR3 region has the DNA TGTGCCAGCACGCCCACAGGGGGGTATCGCTATGGCTACACCTTC.

The chain is built from TRBV28 and TRBJ2-1, with TRBD2 identical over 10 bases. The V gene's germline CDR1 is MDHEN and CDR2 SYDVKM. With V trimmed by 6 bases and J by 5 bases, 10 bases remained unmatched. The CDR3 consists of 16 residues. The CDR3 DNA is TGTGCCAGCAGCCTTAACGGACTAGCGGTTCACAATGAGCAGTTCTTC. Amino acids: CASSLNGLAVHNEQFF.

This clone was found once. The V and J genes are TRBV19 and TRBJ1-2; D uncertain. Germline loops: CDR1 LNHDA, CDR2 SQIVND (reference sequence). Trimming left V 4 bases short and J 8 bases short, with 23 bases between. The CDR3 is 16 residues long. The CDR3 region has the DNA TGTGCCAGTAGTAGGGCAGGTGACCGCTTGATGAGCGGCTACACCTTC. Protein: CASSRAGDRLMSGYTF.

The chain uses TRBV10-3 and TRBJ2-1; 10 positions agree with TRBD2. Germline V gives CDR1 ENHRY, CDR2 SYGVKD. This CDR3 has 17 residues. The ends lost 4 bases at V and 8 bases at J; junction bases unmatched: 14. The CDR3 bases are TGTGCCATCAGTGGGGACTTGAGCGGGAGGGTACTCGATGAGCAGTTCTTC. It codes for CAISGDLSGRVLDEQFF.

V is TRBV10-3 and J is TRBJ1-4, with 10 bases aligning to TRBD1. The CDR3 has 15 amino acids. Germline lookup yields CDR1 ENHRY and CDR2 SYGVKD. V shed 2 bases and J 8 bases; nucleotides not matched to a gene: 5. The CDR3 region has the DNA TGTGCCATCAGTGAGCGGGGACAGGGGTACGAAAAACTGTTTTTT. Translated: CAISERGQGYEKLFF.

J is TRBJ1-2 and V is TRBV5-6, with 8 bases fitting TRBD1. The CDR3 covers 13 residues. Trimming at V came to 5 bases and at J to 3 bases, leaving 3 bases not matched to a gene. Germline V lookup: CDR1 SGHDT, CDR2 YYEEEE. The CDR3 here is CASSSTGDYGYTF. CDR3 in DNA: TGTGCCAGCAGTTCGACAGGGGACTATGGCTACACCTTC.

The V and J genes are TRBV6-4 and TRBJ2-2, with 9 bases lining up with TRBD2. The J segment lost 4 bases and the V segment lost 0 bases, leaving 0 bases of the junction unmatched. This CDR3 is 15 amino acids long. The germline V gene has CDR1 MRHNA and CDR2 SNTAGT. The CDR3, as DNA: TGTGCCAGCAGTGACTCTAGCGGGAGCACCGGGGAGCTGTTTTTT. Translating gives CASSDSSGSTGELFF.

The genes are TRBV29-1 and TRBJ2-7; D unclear. V lost 5 bases and J 0 bases, leaving 11 bases between the germline ends. This CDR3 is 13 amino acids long. From germline, CDR1 is SQVTM and CDR2 ANQGSEA. In DNA, the CDR3 is TGCAGCGTTATCCAGAGGAGCTCCTACGAGCAGTACTTC. Translating it yields CSVIQRSSYEQYF.

The chain carries TRBV3-1 (or the pseudogene TRBV3-2) and TRBJ2-7, with D hard to call. This CDR3 is 12 amino acids long. V lost 1 base, J lost 6 bases, and 7 bases lay in between. Germline-derived CDR1 and CDR2 are LGHDT and YNNKEL (reference sequence). DNA for the CDR3: TGTGCCAGCAGCCAAGTGCCAGGCGAGCAGTACTTC. Translating it yields CASSQVPGEQYF.

The chain uses TRBV3-1 (or the pseudogene TRBV3-2) and TRBJ1-1, with D maybe TRBD1 (5 bases). CDR3 length equals 15 residues. Germline V gene data show CDR1 as LGHDT and CDR2 as YNNKEL (reference sequence). Trimming took off 2 bases at V and 0 bases at J, with 10 bases between the two ends. The CDR3 sequence: CASSQSDSLNTEAFF. CDR3 nucleotide sequence: TGTGCCAGCAGCCAATCCGACAGCCTGAACACTGAAGCTTTCTTT.

The genes are TRBV4-3 and TRBJ1-2; D not certain. CDR1 and CDR2 (germline): LGHNA, YSLEER. The V end was cut by 0 bases, the J end by 5 bases, with 10 bases between. The CDR3 extends over 14 amino acids. The CDR3 protein is CASSQDHGEYGYTF. The CDR3 DNA sequence: TGCGCCAGCAGCCAAGATCACGGTGAATATGGCTACACCTTC.

V gene TRBV19 combines with J gene TRBJ1-4; 10 bases match TRBD1. There are 14 residues in the CDR3. Germline values: CDR1 LNHDA, CDR2 SQIVND (reference sequence). Unmatched junction bases numbered 6, after V lost 7 bases and J lost 7 bases. CDR3 sequence: CASTAGQGGEKLFF. DNA for the CDR3: TGTGCCAGTACCGCCGGACAGGGGGGTGAAAAACTGTTTTTT.

The chain uses TRBV19 and TRBJ2-6; D gene unclear. V was clipped by 1 base and J by 1 base, with 5 bases between them. The CDR3 loop spans 15 amino acids. In germline, CDR1 is LNHDA, CDR2 SQIVND (reference sequence). The CDR3 DNA reads as TGTGCCAGTAGTATAGCAACGTCTGGGGCCAACGTCCTGACTTTC. Its protein product is CASSIATSGANVLTF.

The chain links TRBV14 to TRBJ1-4; TRBD1 is a possible D gene (5 bases). Trimming took off 1 base at V and 7 bases at J, with 13 bases between the two ends. Germline V gives CDR1 SGHDN, CDR2 FVKESK. This CDR3 region has 15 residues. Here the CDR3 reads CASSQVAGLFEKLFF. In nucleotides, the CDR3 is TGTGCCAGCAGCCAAGTGGCGGGGCTTTTTGAAAAACTGTTTTTT.